This T cell receptor (beta chain) emerged from a study of blood T cell repertoires in COVID-19. The overall study: The analysed material was cDNA or gDNA that came from T cells, B-cell-depleted T cells, or PBMCs.

Seattle enrolled patients during active infection and tracked them longitudinally. This CDR3 contains 14 residues. With 4 bases removed from V and 6 bases from J, the gap between germline ends came to 13 bases. Germline values: CDR1 SGHTA, CDR2 FQGNSA. Authors' processing steps: Reference gene primer amplification in the assay estimated nucleated cell counts. Only in-frame clones appear in the TCRdb table, and some are missing; sequencing was by immunoSEQ multiplex PCR. V and J calls and clone size come straight from that table; D and trimming were deduced from the DNA. The sample lists some 150,000 clones, about 85% occurring once.

The chain is built from TRBV7-2 and TRBJ1-5; no firm D call. Sequenced: peripheral blood. This clonotype was obtained from a woman in her 70s with COVID-19, enrolled during active disease. CDR3 nucleotide sequence: TGTGCCAGCAGCTCGGACGGAGGACGTCAGCCCCAGCATTTT. It codes for CASSSDGGRQPQHF.